What follows is one TCR beta chain and its context. Its antigen remains unidentified. Under the ViraFEST assay, PBMC were stimulated with viral peptide pools so that antigen-specific CD4+ T cells expanded. Sequencing was performed afterwards. The authors isolated CD4+ T cells after more than eight days of culture. Absence of prior SARS-CoV-2 infection characterized the vaccine recipients, who showed negative nucleocapsid antibodies. The sample comes from a study of vaccination effects on CD4 cells after COVID-19. About the research overall: All study participants received two doses of BNT162b2 or mRNA-1273 vaccine.

Repertoires were generated with immunoSEQ multiplex PCR, while TCRdb's copy carries only in-frame clones and drops some. Altogether roughly 35,000 clones are present, 73% being singletons, with the ten largest covering under 30%. Study-wide results and caveats: Clones induced by infection and by vaccine showed marked clonal contraction late after vaccination. Convalescent patients were few in the study, and early post-infection timepoints were absent.

With 0 bases clipped from V and 6 bases from J, the junction kept 5 bases outside the gene matches. This CDR3 is built from 15 residues. Germline V gene data show CDR1 as MNHEY and CDR2 as SVGAGI. This chain connects TRBV6-5 to TRBJ2-7, with 10 bases lining up with TRBD1. The sequence came from a human donor who received a COVID-19 vaccine. Sequences were derived from CD4+ T cells from PBMCs cultured with HCoV-OC43 spike peptides, sampled before COVID-19 vaccination. Subset noted: HCoV-OC43 spike overlapping peptide pool stimulation. CDR3 in DNA: TGTGCCAGCAGTTACTCTTGGACAGGGGGTTTCGAGCAGTACTTC. This translates into CASSYSWTGGFEQYF.